These 28 T cell receptor beta chains originate from one sample sequenced in a study of beta chain features in type 1 diabetes. The investigators reverse transcribed all of the isolated RNA, so they sequenced expressed TCRB transcripts. Sequencing was performed with immunoSEQ multiplex PCR; in TCRdb, only in-frame clones are kept and a portion is missing. The sample gives hundreds of thousands of clones, roughly a sixth of which show up once; 0.093% is in the top ten. The sample was naive CD4+ T cells from blood. These receptors came from a man between 18 and 35 years old in good health.

The gene calls are TRBV7-3 and TRBJ2-3, with 7 bases fitting TRBD2. The CDR3 contains 15 residues. V gave up 5 bases and J gave up 3 bases; unmatched junction bases: 8. Germline CDR1 reads SGHTA; CDR2 reads FQGTGA. The CDR3 nucleotides are TGTGCCAGCAGCCCCGAGCAAGCGGGAACAGATACGCAGTATTTT. Its translation: CASSPEQAGTDTQYF.

Points on this clone: At one end the junction does not follow the germline gene, possibly because of a read error. The CDR3 coding sequence is TGTGCCAGCAGCGTAGCCCCCGGGACAGGGGGCACGGATACGCAGTATTTT. As protein: CASSVAPGTGGTDTQYF. The chain carries TRBV9 and TRBJ2-3, with TRBD1 matching over 12 bases. The CDR3 loop spans 17 amino acids. Per the germline V gene, CDR1 is SGDLS and CDR2 is YYNGEE.

V gene TRBV6-5 combines with J gene TRBJ1-2, with D hard to call. CDR3 length equals 11 residues. Per the germline V gene, CDR1 is MNHEY and CDR2 is SVGAGI. Trimming left V 9 bases short and J 10 bases short, with 15 bases between. CDR3: CASSFRGDYTF. The CDR3 nucleotides are TGTGCCAGTTCCTTTCGGGGAGACTACACCTTC.

In its sample, this clone was seen a few times. The chain uses TRBV5-1 and TRBJ2-3; D assignment may be TRBD1 or TRBD2 (5 bases each). CDR1 SGHRS and CDR2 YFSETQ come from the germline V gene. CDR3 size: 15 residues. V was cut by 0 bases and J by 5 bases, with 13 bases left in between. CDR3 nucleotides: TGCGCCAGCAGCTTGGTCCGACAGAGGGAAGATACGCAGTATTTT. It specifies CASSLVRQREDTQYF.

The rearrangement links TRBV10-3 to TRBJ2-1; 10 bases align to TRBD1. Germline trimming cut 7 bases from V and 8 bases from J; bases unmatched to any gene: 5. The CDR3 is made up of 13 amino acids. Germline CDR1 ENHRY, CDR2 SYGVKD. This CDR3 reads CAIMTGGNDEQFF. CDR3 DNA: TGTGCCATCATGACAGGGGGCAACGATGAGCAGTTCTTC.

This clone showed up just a few times. In DNA, the CDR3 is TGTGCCAGTAGGCCCGGGGAATTGAACACCGGGGAGCTGTTTTTT. Its translation: CASRPGELNTGELFF. The chain is built from TRBV19 and TRBJ2-2; TRBD2 might be the D (5 bases). This CDR3 has 15 amino acids. Germline V gives CDR1 LNHDA, CDR2 SQIVND (reference sequence). Trimming cost V 6 bases and J 1 base, with 12 bases left between them.

This clone was counted between two and nine times. V gene TRBV7-9 combines with J gene TRBJ2-7; D is perhaps TRBD2 (5 bases). V gave up 2 bases and J gave up 0 bases, with 11 bases separating them. Germline CDR1 reads SEHNR; CDR2 reads FQNEAQ (reference sequence). The CDR3 covers 15 residues. The CDR3 DNA reads as TGTGCCAGCAGCTTATTCGGGGTCCACTCCTACGAGCAGTACTTC. Translation gives CASSLFGVHSYEQYF.

V is TRBV29-1 and J is TRBJ1-1; tentative D call: TRBD1 (5 bases). Per the germline V gene, CDR1 is SQVTM and CDR2 is ANQGSEA. This CDR3 is built from 13 residues. V lost 4 bases and J 8 bases, leaving 17 bases between the germline ends. In DNA form, the CDR3 reads TGCAGCGTTGCAACCTTGATCGGGACCGAAGCTTTCTTT. Encoded protein: CSVATLIGTEAFF.

In this sample, this clone turned up a few times. The identical CDR3 is also encoded by other nucleotide sequences in the sample. The chain has TRBV9 and TRBJ1-1, with D uncertain. The germline CDR1 and CDR2 sequences are SGDLS and YYNGEE. CDR3 size: 15 residues. The ends were cut back, 0 bases at V and 0 bases at J, with 9 bases in the middle. This chain's CDR3 is CASSVGMGLNTEAFF. The CDR3 DNA reads as TGTGCCAGCAGCGTAGGAATGGGTTTGAACACTGAAGCTTTCTTT.

This clone was found a few times. This chain links TRBV28 with TRBJ1-2; 9 bases agree with TRBD1. V was pared by 5 bases and J by 4 bases, with 5 bases of the junction left unmatched. Germline values: CDR1 MDHEN, CDR2 SYDVKM. The CDR3 extends over 14 amino acids. The CDR3 DNA is TGTGCCAGCAGTCCCGGGACAGGGAGCTATGGCTACACCTTC. Protein sequence: CASSPGTGSYGYTF.

This clone was seen only a few times. V gene TRBV6-5 combines with J gene TRBJ1-5; 8 nucleotides agree with TRBD1. Germline lookup yields CDR1 MNHEY and CDR2 SVGAGI. This CDR3 is 14 amino acids long. J lost 7 bases, V lost 6 bases, and 8 bases had no gene match. The CDR3 DNA follows: TGTGCCAGCAGCATCGACAGGGGAAACCAGCCCCAGCATTTT. Residues: CASSIDRGNQPQHF.

The chain uses TRBV7-9 and TRBJ2-3, with D possibly TRBD1 on 6 matching bases. Trimming removed 3 bases from V and 2 bases from J, with 9 bases in between. Germline-derived CDR1 and CDR2 are SEHNR and FQNEAQ (reference sequence). The CDR3 has 14 residues. This CDR3 is CASSLDSYTDTQYF. The CDR3 nucleotides read TGTGCCAGCAGCTTGGACAGCTACACAGATACGCAGTATTTT.

CDR3 sequence: CASTRTNYGYTF. In DNA form, the CDR3 reads TGTGCCAGCACCAGAACCAACTATGGCTACACCTTC. The genes are TRBV2 and TRBJ1-2; no clear D gene. CDR3 length equals 12 residues. V lost 7 bases to trimming and J lost 2 bases, with 8 bases between them. Germline values: CDR1 SNHLY, CDR2 FYNNEI.

In the case of this clone: The sample carries other DNA sequences with the same CDR3. The chain recombines TRBV9 with TRBJ2-7; 7 nucleotides align to TRBD2. The germline V gene has CDR1 SGDLS and CDR2 YYNGEE. J was trimmed by 4 bases and V by 4 bases; bases with no gene match: 5. There are 13 residues in the CDR3. DNA of the CDR3: TGTGCCAGCAGCCTAACCGGGGGGTACGAGCAGTACTTC. As protein: CASSLTGGYEQYF.

This clone appeared a few times. Other nucleotide sequences in the sample specify the same CDR3. The rearrangement links TRBV7-2 to TRBJ2-1; 8 nucleotides line up with TRBD1. The CDR3 is 15 amino acids. Trimming removed 4 bases from V and 2 bases from J; junction bases left unmatched: 4. Germline V CDR1 and CDR2: SGHTA, FQGNSA. This CDR3 reads CASSSDRGAYNEQFF. DNA of the CDR3: TGTGCCAGCAGCTCCGACAGGGGTGCCTACAATGAGCAGTTCTTC.

This clone was observed a handful of times. The chain carries TRBV7-2 and TRBJ1-5; D remains unclear. CDR1 and CDR2 from the germline V gene are SGHTA and FQGNSA. The V end was cut by 0 bases, the J end by 7 bases, with 16 bases between. The CDR3 is 16 amino acids. The chain's CDR3 is CASSLAVAGMGQPQHF. In DNA, the CDR3 is TGTGCCAGCAGCTTAGCGGTCGCGGGGATGGGACAGCCCCAGCATTTT.

This clone was picked up a small number of times. The sample holds other DNA sequences that translate to the same CDR3. CDR3 nucleotide sequence: TGTGCCAGCAGTTACTCCAGGGATACTGAAGCTTTCTTT. Amino acids: CASSYSRDTEAFF. This chain connects TRBV6-6 to TRBJ1-1, with a weak D call TRBD1 (5 bases). Germline CDR1 is MNHNY and CDR2 is SVGAGI (reference sequence). Trimming pared 0 bases from V and 5 bases from J, leaving 7 bases between. This CDR3 has 13 amino acids.

This clone turned up a few times. The chain joins TRBV7-3 to TRBJ2-1; 7 bases map to TRBD2. V shed 5 bases, J shed 0 bases, and the junction held 16 bases outside the gene matches. The CDR3 runs 19 residues. CDR1 is SGHTA, CDR2 FQGTGA, per germline. CDR3 residues: CASSLYGLSRGSSYNEQFF. The CDR3 DNA sequence: TGTGCCAGCAGCCTATACGGCCTTTCGCGGGGGAGCTCCTACAATGAGCAGTTCTTC.

This clone was observed a handful of times. V gene TRBV4-2 combines with J gene TRBJ2-1; 14 bases line up with TRBD2. Per the germline V gene, CDR1 is LGHNA and CDR2 is YNFKEQ. V dropped 4 bases and J dropped 4; count of bases not matched to a gene: 18. CDR3 length equals 21 residues. CDR3 amino acids: CASSPSGLAGGAGSGYNEQFF. CDR3 DNA: TGTGCCAGCAGCCCGTCCGGACTAGCGGGAGGTGCTGGGTCGGGATACAATGAGCAGTTCTTC.

The chain is built from TRBV29-1 and TRBJ2-3, with TRBD2 matching 7 bases. V lost 3 bases and J lost 2; bases outside the gene matches: 11. The CDR3 is made up of 16 amino acids. The germline V gene encodes CDR1 SQVTM and CDR2 ANQGSEA. CDR3 sequence (DNA): TGCAGCGTTGAGGTCGCCGGCGGGGACTACACAGATACGCAGTATTTT. It encodes CSVEVAGGDYTDTQYF.

The rearrangement links TRBV4-1 to TRBJ1-3; weak D call: TRBD1 (5 bases). The CDR3 spans 14 residues. Looked up from germline, CDR1 is MGHRA and CDR2 is YSYEKL. Trimming removed 1 base from V and 5 bases from J, with 9 bases in between. The CDR3 sequence is CASSQGGIRNTIYF. As DNA, the CDR3 is TGCGCCAGCAGCCAAGGGGGGATTCGAAACACCATATATTTT.

The rearrangement uses TRBV25-1 and TRBJ2-3; no clear D gene. V was shortened by 1 base and J by 5 bases, with 16 bases between the two germline ends. Per germline, CDR1 MGHDK and CDR2 SYGVNS. The CDR3 is 16 amino acids. The CDR3 here is CASSESETQPVDTQYF. CDR3 coding DNA: TGTGCCAGCAGTGAATCTGAGACACAACCCGTAGATACGCAGTATTTT.

The table lists this clone with a few counts. Other DNA sequences in this sample translate to the same CDR3. The rearrangement joins TRBV6-5 to TRBJ2-5, with D unresolved. Trimming cost V 0 bases and J 5 bases, with 1 base left between them. CDR3 size: 11 residues. The germline CDR1 and CDR2 sequences are MNHEY and SVGAGI. DNA of the CDR3: TGTGCCAGCAGTTACTCCGAGACCCAGTACTTC. Its protein is CASSYSETQYF.

For the CDR3, the DNA is TGTGCCAGCAGCCAGGGACAGGGAACTATGGGGTACACCTTC. This sequence encodes CASSQGQGTMGYTF. V gene TRBV28 combines with J gene TRBJ1-2; 9 bases fit TRBD1. This CDR3 has 14 residues. V trimming: 6 bases; J trimming: 11 bases; junction bases outside the gene matches: 13. Germline V lookup: CDR1 MDHEN, CDR2 SYDVKM.

Regarding this clone: Other nucleotide sequences in the sample specify the same CDR3. The V and J genes are TRBV6-5 and TRBJ2-2; no definite D call. Germline V gives CDR1 MNHEY, CDR2 SVGAGI. The ends were cut back, 2 bases at V and 4 bases at J, with 5 bases in the middle. This CDR3 is built from 13 residues. The CDR3 DNA reads TGTGCCAGCAGTTACGGTGGCACCGGGGAGCTGTTTTTT. This encodes CASSYGGTGELFF.

This clone was found a few times. The chain carries TRBV5-1 and TRBJ2-7; D remains unclear. CDR3 length: 13 residues. Looked up from germline, CDR1 is SGHRS and CDR2 is YFSETQ. V dropped 1 base and J dropped 4 bases, with 9 bases sitting between them. The CDR3 is CASSLLAAYEQYF. Here the CDR3 DNA reads TGCGCCAGCAGCTTGTTGGCGGCGTACGAGCAGTACTTC.

This clone occurred many times. This rearrangement joins TRBV9 to TRBJ2-4; maybe TRBD1 (5 bases). In germline, CDR1 is SGDLS, CDR2 YYNGEE. The CDR3 contains 14 residues. V lost 4 bases and J lost 7, with 15 bases in between. The CDR3 protein is CASSRLDTINIQYF. For the CDR3, the DNA is TGTGCCAGCAGCCGGTTGGACACAATCAACATTCAGTACTTC.

This clone came up a few times. The gene calls are TRBV7-2 and TRBJ2-2; D gene ambiguous. Germline CDR1 is SGHTA and CDR2 is FQGNSA. The CDR3 has 14 amino acids. V lost 1 base and J lost 5, with 8 bases in between. Here the CDR3 DNA reads TGTGCCAGCAGCTTAGAAGGACCGACCGGGGAGCTGTTTTTT. Protein product: CASSLEGPTGELFF.